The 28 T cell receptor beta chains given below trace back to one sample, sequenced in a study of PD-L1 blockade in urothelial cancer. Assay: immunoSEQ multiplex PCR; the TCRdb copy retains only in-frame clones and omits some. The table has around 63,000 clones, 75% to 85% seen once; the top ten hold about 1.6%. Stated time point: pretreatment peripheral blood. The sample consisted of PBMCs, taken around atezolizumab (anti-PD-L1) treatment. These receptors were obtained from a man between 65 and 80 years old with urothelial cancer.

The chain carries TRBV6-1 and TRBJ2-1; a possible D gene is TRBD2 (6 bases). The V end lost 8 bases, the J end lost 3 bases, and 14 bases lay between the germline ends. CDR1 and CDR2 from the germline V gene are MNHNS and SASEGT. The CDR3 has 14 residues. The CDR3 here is CASVGGDFYNEQFF. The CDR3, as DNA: TGTGCCAGCGTAGGAGGGGACTTCTACAATGAGCAGTTCTTC.

Here the CDR3 reads CASSLDSGSGYTQYF. The CDR3 nucleotides are TGTGCCAGCAGCTTAGACAGCGGGAGCGGGTATACGCAGTATTTT. This chain links TRBV11-2 with TRBJ2-3; 8 positions match TRBD2. The germline V gene has CDR1 SGHAT and CDR2 FQNNGV. Trimming removed 0 bases from V and 7 bases from J; junction bases left unmatched: 6. CDR3 length: 15 residues.

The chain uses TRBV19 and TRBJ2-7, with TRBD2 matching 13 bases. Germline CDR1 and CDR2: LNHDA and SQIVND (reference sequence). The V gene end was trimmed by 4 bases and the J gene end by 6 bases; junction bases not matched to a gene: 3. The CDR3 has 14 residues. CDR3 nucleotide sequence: TGTGCCAGTAGTACCGGACTAGCGGGAGTCGAGCAGTACTTC. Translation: CASSTGLAGVEQYF.

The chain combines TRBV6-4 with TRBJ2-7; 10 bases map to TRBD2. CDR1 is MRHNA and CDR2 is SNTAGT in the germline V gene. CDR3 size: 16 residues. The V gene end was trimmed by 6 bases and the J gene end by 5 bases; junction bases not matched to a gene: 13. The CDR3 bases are TGTGCCAGCAGGGCCCCCCTAGCGGGAGAAACCCACGAGCAGTACTTC. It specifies CASRAPLAGETHEQYF.

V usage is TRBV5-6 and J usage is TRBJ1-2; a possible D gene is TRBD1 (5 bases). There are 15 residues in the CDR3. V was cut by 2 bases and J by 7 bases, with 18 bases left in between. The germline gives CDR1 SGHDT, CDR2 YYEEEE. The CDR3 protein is CASSFAGLDSTGYTF. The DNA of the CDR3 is TGTGCCAGCAGCTTCGCAGGGCTCGACTCGACTGGCTACACCTTC. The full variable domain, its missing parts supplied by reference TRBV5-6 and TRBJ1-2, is DAGVTQSPTHLIKTRGQQVTLRCSPKSGHDTVSWYQQALGQGPQFIFQYYEEEERQRGNFPDRFSGHQFPNYSSELNVNALLLGDSALYLCASSFAGLDSTGYTFGSGTRLTVV.

The CDR3 is CASSLEAGENEKLFF. The CDR3 coding sequence is TGTGCCAGCAGCCTCGAGGCGGGCGAGAATGAAAAACTGTTTTTT. The chain carries TRBV5-8 and TRBJ1-4; the D is unclear. V lost 4 bases and J 5 bases, leaving 15 bases between the germline ends. Germline CDR1 reads SGHTS; CDR2 reads YDEGEE. The CDR3 is 15 residues long.

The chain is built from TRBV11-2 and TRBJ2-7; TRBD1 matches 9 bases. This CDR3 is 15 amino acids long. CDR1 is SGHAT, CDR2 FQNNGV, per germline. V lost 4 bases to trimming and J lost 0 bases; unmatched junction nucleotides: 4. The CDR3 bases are TGTGCCAGCAGCTCAGGACAGGGGATCTCCTACGAGCAGTACTTC. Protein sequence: CASSSGQGISYEQYF.

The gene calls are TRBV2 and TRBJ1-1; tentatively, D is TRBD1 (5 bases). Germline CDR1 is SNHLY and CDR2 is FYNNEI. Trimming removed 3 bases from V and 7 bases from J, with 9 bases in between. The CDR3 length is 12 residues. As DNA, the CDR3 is TGTGCCAGCAGTGAGCAGGGATTTGAAGCTTTCTTT. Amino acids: CASSEQGFEAFF. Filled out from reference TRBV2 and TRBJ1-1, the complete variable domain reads EPEVTQTPSHQVTQMGQEVILRCVPISNHLYFYWYRQILGQKVEFLVSFYNNEISEKSEIFDDQFSVERPDGSNFTLKIRSTKLEDSAMYFCASSEQGFEAFFGQGTRLTVV.

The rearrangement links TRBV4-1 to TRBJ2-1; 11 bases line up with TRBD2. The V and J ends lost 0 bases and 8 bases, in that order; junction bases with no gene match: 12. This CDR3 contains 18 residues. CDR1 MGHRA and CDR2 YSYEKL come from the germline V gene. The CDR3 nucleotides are TGCGCCAGCAGCCAAGAAGTTAGCGGGAGGGCCGAGTTAGATGAGCAGTTCTTC. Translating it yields CASSQEVSGRAELDEQFF.

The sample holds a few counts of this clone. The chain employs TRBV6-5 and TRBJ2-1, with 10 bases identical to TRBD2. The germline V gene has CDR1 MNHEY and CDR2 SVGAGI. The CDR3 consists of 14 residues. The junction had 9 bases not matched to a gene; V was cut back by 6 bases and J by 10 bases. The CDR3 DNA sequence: TGTGCCAGCAGAACTAGCGGGATATCTTACGAGCAGTTCTTC. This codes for CASRTSGISYEQFF.

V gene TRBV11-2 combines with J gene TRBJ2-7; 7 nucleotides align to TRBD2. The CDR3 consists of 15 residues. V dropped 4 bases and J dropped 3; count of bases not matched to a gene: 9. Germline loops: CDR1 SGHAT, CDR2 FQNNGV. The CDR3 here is CASSYSGGPNYEQYF. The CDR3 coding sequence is TGTGCCAGCAGCTACTCGGGAGGACCAAACTACGAGCAGTACTTC.

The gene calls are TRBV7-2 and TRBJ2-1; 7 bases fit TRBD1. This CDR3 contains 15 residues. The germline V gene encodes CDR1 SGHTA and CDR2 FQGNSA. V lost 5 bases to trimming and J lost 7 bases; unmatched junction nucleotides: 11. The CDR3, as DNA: TGTGCCAGCAGCCCCCGGACAGGTCCAGGAAATGAGCAGTTCTTC. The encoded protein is CASSPRTGPGNEQFF.

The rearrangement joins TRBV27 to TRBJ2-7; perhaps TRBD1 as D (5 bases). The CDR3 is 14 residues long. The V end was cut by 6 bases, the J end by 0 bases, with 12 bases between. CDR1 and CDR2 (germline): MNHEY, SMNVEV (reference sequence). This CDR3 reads CASRQGRSSYEQYF. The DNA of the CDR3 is TGTGCCAGCAGGCAGGGAAGGAGCTCCTACGAGCAGTACTTC.

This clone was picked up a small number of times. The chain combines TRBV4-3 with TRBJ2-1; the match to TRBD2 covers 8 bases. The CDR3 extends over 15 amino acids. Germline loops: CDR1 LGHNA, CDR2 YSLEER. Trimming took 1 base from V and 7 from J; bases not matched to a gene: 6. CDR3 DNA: TGCGCCAGCAGCCAAGGGGCGGGAGGTAGTAATGAGCAGTTCTTC. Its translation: CASSQGAGGSNEQFF.

CDR3 sequence: CASSLKPNTGELFF. The CDR3 DNA is TGTGCCAGCAGCTTAAAGCCGAACACCGGGGAGCTGTTTTTT. The chain joins TRBV11-2 to TRBJ2-2, with D unresolved. The V gene's germline CDR1 is SGHAT and CDR2 FQNNGV. The V and J ends lost 2 bases and 0 bases respectively, with 4 bases between them. CDR3 length: 14 amino acids.

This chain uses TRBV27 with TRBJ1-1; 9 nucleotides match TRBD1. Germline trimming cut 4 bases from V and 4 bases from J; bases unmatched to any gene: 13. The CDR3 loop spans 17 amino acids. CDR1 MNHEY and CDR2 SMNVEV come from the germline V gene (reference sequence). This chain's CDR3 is CASSWLPLGQGGTEAFF. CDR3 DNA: TGTGCCAGCAGTTGGCTCCCCCTGGGACAGGGAGGCACTGAAGCTTTCTTT.

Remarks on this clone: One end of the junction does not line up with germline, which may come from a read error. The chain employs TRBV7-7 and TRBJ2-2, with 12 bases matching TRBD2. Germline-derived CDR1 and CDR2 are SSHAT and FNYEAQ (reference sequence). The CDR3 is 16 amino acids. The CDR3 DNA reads TGTGCTAGCAGCTCCGGACTAGCGGGACACACCGGGGAGCTGTTTTTT. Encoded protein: CASSSGLAGHTGELFF.

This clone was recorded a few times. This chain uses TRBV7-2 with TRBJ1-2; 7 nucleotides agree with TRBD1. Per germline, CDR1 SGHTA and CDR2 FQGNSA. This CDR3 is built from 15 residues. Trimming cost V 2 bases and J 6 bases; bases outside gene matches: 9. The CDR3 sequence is CASSLRGSGGHGYTF. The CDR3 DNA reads TGTGCCAGCAGCTTAAGAGGGTCAGGGGGACATGGCTACACCTTC.

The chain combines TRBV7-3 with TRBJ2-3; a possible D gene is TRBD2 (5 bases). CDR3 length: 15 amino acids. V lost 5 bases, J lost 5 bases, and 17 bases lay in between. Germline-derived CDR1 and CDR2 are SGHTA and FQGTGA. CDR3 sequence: CASSPTGGEGDTQYF. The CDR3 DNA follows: TGTGCCAGCAGCCCCACGGGCGGAGAGGGAGATACGCAGTATTTT.

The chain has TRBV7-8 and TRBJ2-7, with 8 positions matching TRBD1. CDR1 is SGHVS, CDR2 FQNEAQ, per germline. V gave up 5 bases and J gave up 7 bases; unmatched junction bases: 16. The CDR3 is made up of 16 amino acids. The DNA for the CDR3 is TGTGCCAGCAGCCCTGAGACCGGGACAGGCTTTTGGGAGCAGTACTTC. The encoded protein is CASSPETGTGFWEQYF. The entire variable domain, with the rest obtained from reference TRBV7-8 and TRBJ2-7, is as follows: GAGVSQSPRYKVAKRGQDVALRCDPISGHVSLFWYQQALGQGPEFLTYFQNEAQLDKSGLPSDRFFAERPEGSVSTLKIQRTQQEDSAVYLCASSPETGTGFWEQYFGPGTRLTVT.

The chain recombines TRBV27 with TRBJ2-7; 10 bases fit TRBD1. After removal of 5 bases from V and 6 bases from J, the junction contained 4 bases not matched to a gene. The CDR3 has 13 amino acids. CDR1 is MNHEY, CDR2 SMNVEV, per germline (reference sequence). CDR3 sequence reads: CASSAGTGVEQYF. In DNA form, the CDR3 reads TGTGCCAGCAGTGCCGGGACAGGGGTCGAGCAGTACTTC.

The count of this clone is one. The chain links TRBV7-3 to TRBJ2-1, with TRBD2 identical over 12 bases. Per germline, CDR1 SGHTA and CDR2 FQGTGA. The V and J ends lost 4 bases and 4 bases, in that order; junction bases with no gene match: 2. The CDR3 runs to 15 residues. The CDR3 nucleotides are TGTGCCAGCAGCTCGACTAGCGGGAGTTACAATGAGCAGTTCTTC. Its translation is CASSSTSGSYNEQFF.

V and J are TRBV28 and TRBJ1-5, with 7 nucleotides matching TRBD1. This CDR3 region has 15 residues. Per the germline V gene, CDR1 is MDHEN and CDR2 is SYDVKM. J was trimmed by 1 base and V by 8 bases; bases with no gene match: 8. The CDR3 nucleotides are TGTGCCAGCGGTTATCCGGGACAGAGCAATCAGCCCCAGCATTTT. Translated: CASGYPGQSNQPQHF. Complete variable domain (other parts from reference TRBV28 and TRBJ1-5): DVKVTQSSRYLVKRTGEKVFLECVQDMDHENMFWYRQDPGLGLRLIYFSYDVKMKEKGDIPEGYSVSREKKERFSLILESASTNQTSMYLCASGYPGQSNQPQHFGDGTRLSIL.

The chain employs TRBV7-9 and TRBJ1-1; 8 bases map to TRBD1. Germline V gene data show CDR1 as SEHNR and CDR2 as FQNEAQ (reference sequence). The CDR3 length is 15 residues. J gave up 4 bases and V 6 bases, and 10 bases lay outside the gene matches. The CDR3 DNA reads TGTGCCAGCAGAAAAGGGCAGGGGGCGGGCACTGAAGCTTTCTTT. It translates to CASRKGQGAGTEAFF.

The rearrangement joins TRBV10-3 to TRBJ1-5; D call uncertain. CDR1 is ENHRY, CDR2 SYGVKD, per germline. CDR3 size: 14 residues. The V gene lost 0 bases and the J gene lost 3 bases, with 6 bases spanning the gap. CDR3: CAISESVVNQPQHF. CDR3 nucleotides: TGTGCCATCAGTGAGTCGGTAGTCAATCAGCCCCAGCATTTT.

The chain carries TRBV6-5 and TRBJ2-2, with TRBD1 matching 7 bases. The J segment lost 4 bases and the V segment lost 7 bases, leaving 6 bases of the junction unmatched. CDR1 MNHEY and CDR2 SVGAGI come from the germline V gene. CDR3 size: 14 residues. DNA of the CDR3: TGTGCCAGCACCGACAGGGCAGGCACCGGGGAGCTGTTTTTT. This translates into CASTDRAGTGELFF.

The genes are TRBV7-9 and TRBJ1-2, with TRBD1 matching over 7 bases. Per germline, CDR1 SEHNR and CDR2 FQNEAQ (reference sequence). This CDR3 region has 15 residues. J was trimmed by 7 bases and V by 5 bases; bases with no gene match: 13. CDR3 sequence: CASSPPRQGTAGYTF. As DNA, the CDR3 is TGTGCCAGCAGCCCCCCCCGACAGGGAACGGCTGGCTACACCTTC.

The CDR3 loop is CASSLAGVGRSPKQYF. For the CDR3, the DNA is TGTGCCAGCAGTCTAGCAGGGGTCGGGAGGAGTCCCAAGCAGTACTTC. This rearrangement joins TRBV7-8 to TRBJ2-7; a possible D gene is TRBD2 (7 bases). V was cut by 6 bases and J by 8 bases, with 26 bases left in between. The CDR3 extends over 16 amino acids. Germline CDR1 SGHVS, CDR2 FQNEAQ.